This entry describes one TCR beta chain. The data were obtained in a study of blood T cell repertoires in COVID-19. Study at large: Samples of COVID-19 (acute and convalescent) were obtained from the United States, Italy and Spain.

This CDR3 is 14 amino acids long. Germline V CDR1 and CDR2: SGHAT, FQNNGV. J gave up 6 bases and V 0 bases, and 0 bases lay outside the gene matches. Per the original data handling: The authors estimated nucleated cell counts from reference gene primer amplification. Assay used: immunoSEQ multiplex PCR; TCRdb lists only in-frame clones, some missing. V and J calls and clone size are copied from that table; D and trimming were computed from the DNA. Here the sample spans under 250,000 clones, roughly four fifths being singletons. This TCR was sampled from a man in his forties or fifties with active or convalescent COVID-19. The sequenced material came from peripheral blood. The J gene is TRBJ2-3, the V gene TRBV11-2; 10 nucleotides match TRBD2. CDR3 nucleotides: TGTGCCAGCAGCTTAGAAGCGGGGGGGGATACGCAGTATTTT. Translating gives CASSLEAGGDTQYF.